Here is one T cell receptor beta chain with its context. Its cognate antigen is unknown. The data belong to a study of T-cell reconstitution after alpha-beta-depleted transplantation in children. Study-wide results and caveats: Several hundred graft clones that had expanded were reportedly the source of alpha-beta T cells about two months after transplant. Most T-cell counts and diversity one year after the transplant came from T cells that were newly produced. It was surviving recipient T cells and thymic progenitors that gave some patients high TCRbeta diversity at day 60.

For TCRbeta, the library was prepared with unique molecular identifiers. Using its own MiXCR run on the PCR reads, TCRdb lists one record per CDR3 protein. In the table there are approximately 500,000 distinct CDR3 sequences, around 27% of which are singletons. This CDR3 has 16 amino acids. The germline V gene has CDR1 DFQATT and CDR2 SNEGSKA (reference sequence). The junction had 13 bases not matched to a gene; V was cut back by 5 bases and J by 7 bases. The sample in question was PBMCs, obtained before TCRalphabeta/CD19-depleted stem cell transplant. The chain joins TRBV20-1 to TRBJ2-1; the match to TRBD2 covers 11 bases. This receptor was obtained from a boy in the first two years of life with Wiskott-Aldrich syndrome, due to receive a stem cell transplant. CDR3 DNA: TGCAGTGCTCCGGGGGCCGCTAGCGGGAGGTTTAATGAGCAGTTCTTC. Its translation is CSAPGAASGRFNEQFF.